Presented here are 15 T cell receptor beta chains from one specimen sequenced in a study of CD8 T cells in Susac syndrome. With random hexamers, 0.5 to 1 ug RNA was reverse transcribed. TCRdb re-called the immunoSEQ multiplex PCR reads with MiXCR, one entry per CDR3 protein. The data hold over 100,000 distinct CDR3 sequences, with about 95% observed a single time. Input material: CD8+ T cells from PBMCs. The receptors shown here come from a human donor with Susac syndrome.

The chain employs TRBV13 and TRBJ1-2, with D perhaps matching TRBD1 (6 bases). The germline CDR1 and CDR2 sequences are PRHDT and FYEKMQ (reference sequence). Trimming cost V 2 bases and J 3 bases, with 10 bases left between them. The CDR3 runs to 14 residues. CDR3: CASSLRQEDYGYTF. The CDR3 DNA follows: TGTGCCAGCAGCTTACGACAGGAGGACTATGGCTACACCTTC.

CDR3 loop: CASSLDTNNEQFF. The CDR3 coding sequence is TGTGCCAGCAGTTTGGACACCAACAATGAGCAGTTCTTC. The V call is TRBV12-3 or TRBV12-4, the J call TRBJ2-1, with D possibly being TRBD1 (5 bases). V shed 3 bases and J shed 5 bases, with 8 bases lying between them. The CDR3 covers 13 residues.

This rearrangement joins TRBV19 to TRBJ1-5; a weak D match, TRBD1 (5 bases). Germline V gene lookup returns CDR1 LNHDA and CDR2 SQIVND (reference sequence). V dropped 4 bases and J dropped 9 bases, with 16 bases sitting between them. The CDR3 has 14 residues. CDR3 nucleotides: TGTGCCAGTAGTACCCTCGGGGGAGAACGGCCCCAGCATTTT. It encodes CASSTLGGERPQHF.

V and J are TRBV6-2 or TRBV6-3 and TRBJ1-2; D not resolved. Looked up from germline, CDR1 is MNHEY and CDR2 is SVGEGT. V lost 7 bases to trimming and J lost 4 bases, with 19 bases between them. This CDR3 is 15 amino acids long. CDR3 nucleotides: TGTGCCAGCACCGCGGCAATCGACGGACCCTATGGCTACACCTTC. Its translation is CASTAAIDGPYGYTF.

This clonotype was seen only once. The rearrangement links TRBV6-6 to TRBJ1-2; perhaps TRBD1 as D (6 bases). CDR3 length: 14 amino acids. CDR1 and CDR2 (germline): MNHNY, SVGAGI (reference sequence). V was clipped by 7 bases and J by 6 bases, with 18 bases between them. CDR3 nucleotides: TGTGCCAGCACAGGAATGGCAGGGGAAGATGGCTACACCTTC. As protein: CASTGMAGEDGYTF.

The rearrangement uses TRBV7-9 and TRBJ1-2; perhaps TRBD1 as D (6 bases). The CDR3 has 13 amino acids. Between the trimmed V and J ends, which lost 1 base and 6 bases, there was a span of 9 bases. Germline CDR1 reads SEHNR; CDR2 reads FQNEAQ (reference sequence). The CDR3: CASSLGGANGYTF. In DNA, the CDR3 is TGTGCCAGCAGCTTAGGGGGGGCCAATGGCTACACCTTC.

The CDR3 reads CASSEPQVAGIHNEQFF. The CDR3 DNA sequence: TGTGCCAGCAGTGAACCCCAGGTAGCGGGGATACACAATGAGCAGTTCTTC. J is TRBJ2-1 and V is TRBV2; 8 positions agree with TRBD2. This CDR3 is 17 amino acids long. Germline V lookup: CDR1 SNHLY, CDR2 FYNNEI. With 2 bases clipped from V and 5 bases from J, the junction kept 11 bases outside the gene matches.

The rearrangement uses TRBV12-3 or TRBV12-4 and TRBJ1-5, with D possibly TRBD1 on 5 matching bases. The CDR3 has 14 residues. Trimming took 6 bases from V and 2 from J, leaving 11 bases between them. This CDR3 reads CASSGGFGNQPQHF. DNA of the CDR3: TGTGCCAGCAGCGGGGGGTTTGGCAATCAGCCCCAGCATTTT.

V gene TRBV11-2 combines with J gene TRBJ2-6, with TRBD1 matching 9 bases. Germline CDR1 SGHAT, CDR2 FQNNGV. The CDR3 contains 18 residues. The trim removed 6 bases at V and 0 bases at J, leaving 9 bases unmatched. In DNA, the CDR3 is TGTGCCAGCAGACCAACACGGGACAGGGACTCTGGGGCCAACGTCCTGACTTTC. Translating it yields CASRPTRDRDSGANVLTF.

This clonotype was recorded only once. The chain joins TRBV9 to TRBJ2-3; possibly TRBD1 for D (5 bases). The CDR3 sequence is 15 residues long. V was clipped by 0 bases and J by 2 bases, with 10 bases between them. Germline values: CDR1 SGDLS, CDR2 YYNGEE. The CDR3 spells CASSVEGYPTDTQYF. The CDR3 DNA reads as TGTGCCAGCAGCGTAGAGGGGTACCCCACAGATACGCAGTATTTT.

CDR3 amino acids: CASRGPPKETQYF. Written as DNA, the CDR3 is TGTGCCAGCAGGGGCCCCCCTAAGGAGACCCAGTACTTC. The chain combines TRBV12-3 or TRBV12-4 with TRBJ2-5; D is ambiguous. V was cut by 6 bases and J by 5 bases, with 13 bases left in between. This CDR3 spans 13 amino acids.

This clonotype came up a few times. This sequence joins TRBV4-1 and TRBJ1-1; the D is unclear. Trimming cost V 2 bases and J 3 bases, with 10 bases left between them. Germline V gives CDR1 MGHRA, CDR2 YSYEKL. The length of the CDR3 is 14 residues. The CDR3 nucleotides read TGCGCCAGCAGCCAACTTTTAGGTCACACTGAAGCTTTCTTT. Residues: CASSQLLGHTEAFF.

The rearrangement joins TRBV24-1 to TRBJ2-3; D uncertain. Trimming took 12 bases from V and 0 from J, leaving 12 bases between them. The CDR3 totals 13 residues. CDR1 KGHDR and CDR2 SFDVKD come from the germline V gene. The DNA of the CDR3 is TGTGCCCCTCTGGCCACTAGCACAGATACGCAGTATTTT. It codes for CAPLATSTDTQYF.

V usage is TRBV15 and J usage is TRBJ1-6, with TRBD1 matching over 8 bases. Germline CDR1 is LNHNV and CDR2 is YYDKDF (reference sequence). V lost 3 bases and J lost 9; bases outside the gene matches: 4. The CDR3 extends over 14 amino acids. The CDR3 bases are TGTGCCACCAGCAGCCCGACAGGGGTTTCACCCCTCCACTTT. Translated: CATSSPTGVSPLHF.

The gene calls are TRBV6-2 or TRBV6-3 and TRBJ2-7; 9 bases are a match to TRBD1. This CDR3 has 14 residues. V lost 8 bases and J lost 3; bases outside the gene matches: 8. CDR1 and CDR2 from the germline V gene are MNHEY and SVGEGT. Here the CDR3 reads CASGTGTGIYEQYF. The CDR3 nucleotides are TGTGCCAGCGGCACCGGGACAGGGATCTACGAGCAGTACTTC.